This T cell receptor beta chain came from a study of neurological immune-mediated disorders. The study, taken as a whole, reports: CDR3 amino acid sequences of expanded clones were not shared across subjects, a result suggesting private repertoires in all groups.

The study used blood bank volunteers in Maryland, USA, as healthy controls. The CDR3 is made up of 15 amino acids. Looked up from germline, CDR1 is SGHTA and CDR2 is FQGTGA. Germline trimming cut 8 bases from V and 2 bases from J; bases unmatched to any gene: 8. For this clonotype: No antigen is known for it.

cDNA was made by 5'RACE with 10-nucleotide random UMIs. Via MiXCR, TCRdb re-called the 5' RACE reads, giving one row per CDR3 protein. The sample holds roughly 48,000 distinct CDR3 sequences, about 23% seen once. Input material: PBMCs. The J gene is TRBJ2-3, the V gene TRBV7-3, with 9 bases aligning to TRBD2. The TCR sequence derives from a woman aged 70-85 years in good health. CDR3 DNA: TGTGCCAGCCGTGCTAGCGGGGCCGACACAGATACGCAGTATTTT. This encodes CASRASGADTDTQYF.